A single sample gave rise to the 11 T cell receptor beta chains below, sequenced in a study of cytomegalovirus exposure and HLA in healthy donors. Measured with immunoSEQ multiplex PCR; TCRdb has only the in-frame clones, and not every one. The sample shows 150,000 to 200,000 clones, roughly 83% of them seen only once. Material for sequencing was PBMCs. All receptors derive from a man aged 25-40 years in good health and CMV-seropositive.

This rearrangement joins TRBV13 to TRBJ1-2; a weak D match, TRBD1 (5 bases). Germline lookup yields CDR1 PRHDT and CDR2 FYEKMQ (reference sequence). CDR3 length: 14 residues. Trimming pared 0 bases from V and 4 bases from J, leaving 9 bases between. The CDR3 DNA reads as TGTGCCAGCAGCTTAGGCGAGGGACTCTATGGCTACACCTTC. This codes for CASSLGEGLYGYTF.

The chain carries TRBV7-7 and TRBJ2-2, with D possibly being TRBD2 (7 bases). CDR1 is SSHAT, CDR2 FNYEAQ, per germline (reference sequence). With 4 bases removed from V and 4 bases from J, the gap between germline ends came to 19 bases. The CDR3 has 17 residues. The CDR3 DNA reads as TGTGCCAGCAGCTCTTCAGAGGCGGGGGCCGTCACCGGGGAGCTGTTTTTT. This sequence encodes CASSSSEAGAVTGELFF.

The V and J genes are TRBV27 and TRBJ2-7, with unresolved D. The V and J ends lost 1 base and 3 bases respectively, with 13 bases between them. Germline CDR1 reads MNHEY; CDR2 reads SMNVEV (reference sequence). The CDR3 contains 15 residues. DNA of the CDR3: TGTGCCAGCAGTTTATACCCTGGCGGCAGCTACGAGCAGTACTTC. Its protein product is CASSLYPGGSYEQYF.

CDR3 loop: CASSQTSGMYEQYF. DNA of the CDR3: TGTGCCAGCAGCCAGACTAGCGGGATGTACGAGCAGTACTTC. The chain combines TRBV11-2 with TRBJ2-7; 11 bases match TRBD2. In germline, CDR1 is SGHAT, CDR2 FQNNGV. The trim removed 5 bases at V and 4 bases at J, leaving 4 bases unmatched. CDR3 length: 14 amino acids.

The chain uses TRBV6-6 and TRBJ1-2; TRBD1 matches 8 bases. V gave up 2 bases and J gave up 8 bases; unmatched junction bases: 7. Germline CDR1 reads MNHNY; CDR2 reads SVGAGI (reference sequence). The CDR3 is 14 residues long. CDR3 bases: TGTGCCAGCAGTTACCTTGGACAGGGCCCCGGCTACACCTTC. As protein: CASSYLGQGPGYTF.

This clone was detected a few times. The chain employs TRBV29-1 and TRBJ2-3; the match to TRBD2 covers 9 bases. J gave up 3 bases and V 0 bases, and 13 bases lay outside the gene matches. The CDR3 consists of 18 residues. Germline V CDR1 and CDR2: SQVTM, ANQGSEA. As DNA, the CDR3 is TGCAGCGTTGAAGATTTCTTCGCGGGAGGGCGGGAGACAGATACGCAGTATTTT. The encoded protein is CSVEDFFAGGRETDTQYF.

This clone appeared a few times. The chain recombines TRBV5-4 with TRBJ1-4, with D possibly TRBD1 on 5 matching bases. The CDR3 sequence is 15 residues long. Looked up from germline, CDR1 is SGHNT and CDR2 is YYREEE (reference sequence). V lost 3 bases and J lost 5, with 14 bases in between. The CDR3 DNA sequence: TGTGCCAGCAGCTCCCGGACGGAGGGGAATGAAAAACTGTTTTTT. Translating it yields CASSSRTEGNEKLFF.

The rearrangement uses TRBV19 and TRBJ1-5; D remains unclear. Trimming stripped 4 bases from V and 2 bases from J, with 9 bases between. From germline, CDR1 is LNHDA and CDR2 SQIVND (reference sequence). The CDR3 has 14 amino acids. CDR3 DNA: TGTGCCAGTAGTAGGTTGGGCGGCAATCAGCCCCAGCATTTT. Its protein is CASSRLGGNQPQHF.

The CDR3 loop is CASSPRGGGLETQYF. In nucleotides, the CDR3 is TGTGCCAGCAGCCCGAGGGGGGGTGGCTTGGAGACCCAGTACTTC. V gene TRBV5-4 combines with J gene TRBJ2-5; D may be TRBD2 (7 bases). Trimming took off 4 bases at V and 5 bases at J, with 18 bases between the two ends. This CDR3 is 15 amino acids long. Germline V gene lookup returns CDR1 SGHNT and CDR2 YYREEE (reference sequence). The variable domain in full, with the rest retrieved from reference TRBV5-4 and TRBJ2-5, is ETGVTQSPTHLIKTRGQQVTLRCSSQSGHNTVSWYQQALGQGPQFIFQYYREEENGRGNFPPRFSGLQFPNYSSELNVNALELDDSALYLCASSPRGGGLETQYFGPGTRLLVL.

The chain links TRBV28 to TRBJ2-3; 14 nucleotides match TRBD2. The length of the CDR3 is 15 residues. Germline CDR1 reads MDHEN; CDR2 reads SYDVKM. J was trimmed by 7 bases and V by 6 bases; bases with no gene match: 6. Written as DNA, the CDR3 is TGTGCCAGCAGGGCGACTAGCGGGGGGGCGTATACGCAGTATTTT. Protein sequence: CASRATSGGAYTQYF.

The CDR3 loop reads CASTDDFYGYTF. The DNA for the CDR3 is TGTGCCAGCACCGACGACTTCTATGGCTACACCTTC. V usage is TRBV27 and J usage is TRBJ1-2; D not resolved. V was shortened by 7 bases and J by 4 bases, with 10 bases between the two germline ends. The CDR3 sequence is 12 residues long. Germline-derived CDR1 and CDR2 are MNHEY and SMNVEV (reference sequence).